This TCR beta chain emerged from a study of T cell responses to AZD1222 COVID-19 vaccine (dated by TCRdb to the early 2020s). The study in broad terms: AZD1222 recipients with second doses at about 4 weeks or about 12 weeks were pooled, because spike-specific TCR depth and breadth did not differ between schedules. Enrollment into the trials was organized by age into subgroups of 18-55, 56-69 and 70-plus years, and those subgroups contained roughly 150, 30 and 60 TCR-sequenced participants, respectively. A total of approximately 240 trial participants underwent TCR sequencing, of whom about 200 had received two doses of AZD1222 and around 25 had received two doses of the MenACWY control vaccine. Paper-wide results and their limitations: Vaccine-associated CD4 TCRs spanned the whole spike protein, with dominant responses in regions 160-218 and 743-854. After two AZD1222 doses, both the breadth and the depth of spike-specific TCRs were significantly higher than at day 0 and than in MenACWY recipients. In the small 56-69-year group, the increase in depth fell short of significance, most likely because of low power. Conclusions about previously exposed vaccinees are limited because only five or six AZD1222 recipients were SARS-CoV-2 seropositive at baseline. Because no samples from the day 14 peak response were available, repertoires could be characterized only after the peak T cell response. Reportedly, close to half of the unique spike-specific TCRs recognized epitopes lying outside the regions that are mutated in the B.1.351 and B.1.1.7 variants. Participants were mostly white British, with more females than males. The authors suggested clonal diversity may have been underestimated.

What the time point label conveys for this sample: baseline before first vaccination. Samples from vaccinated people were obtained from the UK trials COV001 and COV002, which included a single-blind randomized controlled phase 2/3 trial of AZD1222 (ChAdOx1 nCoV-19) in healthy adults. Trial participant PBMC samples were collected at day 0 and day 28 after the second dose for TCRbeta chain sequencing. To note about this clone: Its antigen is not yet known. Base qualities were left out, and no much larger clone turns up one base away.

The CDR3 regions of human TCRbeta chains were analyzed by immunosequencing. Processing in the source paper ran as follows. TCRs in the repertoires were compared against a reference library of SARS-CoV-2-specific TCRs that had been generated with the MIRA antigen-specificity platform. Breadth was defined as the fraction of unique TCRs that were SARS-CoV-2-associated, and depth was defined as the fraction of total T cells that were SARS-CoV-2-associated. Using the MIRA data, every spike-specific TCR was mapped to the spike region that the TCR reacted to and assigned to either a CD4 or a CD8 class. Log10-transformed breadth and depth values were compared by one-way ANOVA with Sidak's multiple comparisons tests. TCRdb stores this immuneACCESS table with in-frame sequences only. Part of the clones is absent; in the studies checked, under half of the shortfall reflects unresolved V genes, and no reason is known for the rest. That table is the source of V, J and clone size, and D and trimming were worked out from the DNA. The sample includes under 130,000 clones, with 80% to 90% observed a single time. Approximately 22% of the sample belongs to the ten largest clones.

Inclusive of the bounding cysteine and phenylalanine, the CDR3 is 14 residues long. Only the CDR3 DNA is retained, 42 bases long and in frame from the first base. Cut back by 5 bases and 4 bases, the V and J ends lie 14 bases apart. The germline V gene (reference sequence) provides CDR1 SEHNR and CDR2 FQNEAQ. This material consisted of peripheral blood, taken on day 0 of AZD1222 vaccination. This sequence was found in an adult in good health. This sequence uses TRBV7-9 and TRBJ1-1; no confident D gene assignment can be made. CDR3 reads: CASSQPSGTTEAFF. The DNA is TGTGCCAGCAGCCAGCCCTCGGGAACCACTGAAGCTTTCTTT.